The TCR beta chain under discussion was sequenced for a study of T cells in Graves' hyperthyroidism and ophthalmopathy. The wider study: Peripheral blood draws took place at initial diagnosis, ahead of any treatment.

The CDR3 contains 15 residues. With 7 bases clipped from V and 4 bases from J, the junction kept 8 bases outside the gene matches. Germline V gene sequence: CDR1 LNHDA, CDR2 SQIVND (reference sequence). Regions amplified from RNA transcripts were the TCR beta CDR3 regions. The HTBI primer set served for first-round RT-PCR of the TCR CDR3. TCRdb passed the multiplex PCR reads through MiXCR, listing each CDR3 protein once. The table has some 550,000 distinct CDR3 sequences, around 16% seen once. The source material was blood. The TCR was taken from a woman in her 40s with Graves' ophthalmopathy. The rearrangement links TRBV19 to TRBJ2-1; 9 bases match TRBD2. CDR3 loop: CASTPAGGLYNEQFF. The DNA for the CDR3 is TGTGCCAGTACCCCGGCGGGAGGGTTATACAATGAGCAGTTCTTC.